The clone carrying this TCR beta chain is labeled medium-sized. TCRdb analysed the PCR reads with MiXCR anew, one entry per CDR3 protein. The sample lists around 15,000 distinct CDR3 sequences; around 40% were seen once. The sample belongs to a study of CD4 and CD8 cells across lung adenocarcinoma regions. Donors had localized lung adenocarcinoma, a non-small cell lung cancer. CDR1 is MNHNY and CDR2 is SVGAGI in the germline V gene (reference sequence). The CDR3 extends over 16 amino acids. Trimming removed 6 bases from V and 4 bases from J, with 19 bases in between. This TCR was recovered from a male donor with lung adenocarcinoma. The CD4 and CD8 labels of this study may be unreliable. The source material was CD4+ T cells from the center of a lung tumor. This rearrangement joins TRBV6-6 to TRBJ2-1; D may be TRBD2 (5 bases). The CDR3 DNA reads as TGTGCCAGCAGATCGGACTCCATCCTAAAATACAATGAGCAGTTCTTC. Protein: CASRSDSILKYNEQFF.